These T cell receptor beta chains were read from a single sample in a study of Ad26.COV2.S vaccination and SARS-CoV-2 variants. Method: immunoSEQ multiplex PCR; TCRdb's copy keeps in-frame clones and lacks some. The sample records under 600,000 clones, 89% being singletons. Sample: peripheral blood, taken in a trial of Ad26.COV2.S vaccine versus placebo. These receptor sequences come from a person aged 18 to 65 who received the Ad26.COV2.S COVID-19 vaccine or a placebo. Both conserved end residues are part of each CDR3. D genes are given only for firm matches. Expanded clones are given a class, and other clones once, few, many or no size at all.

cdr3_aa cdr3_nt j_call d_call clone_size v_call
CASSPRVRGNPIPSSGNTIYF TGTGCTAGCAGCCCCCGAGTGCGGGGGAACCCGATTCCTAGCTCTGGAAACACCATATATTTT TRBJ1-3 - - TRBV7-7
CASSVDRGLGAEAFF TGTGCCAGCAGCGTGGACAGGGGGCTTGGCGCTGAAGCTTTCTTT TRBJ1-1 TRBD1 - TRBV9
CASSLERWVSNTEAFF TGCGCCAGCAGCTTGGAGCGGTGGGTCTCGAACACTGAAGCTTTCTTT TRBJ1-1 - - TRBV5-1
CAWGPGQGLYEQYF TGTGCCTGGGGGCCGGGACAGGGATTGTACGAGCAGTACTTC TRBJ2-7 TRBD1 - TRBV30
CSVGLAGYTGELFF TGCAGCGTTGGCCTAGCGGGATACACCGGGGAGCTGTTTTTT TRBJ2-2 TRBD2 - TRBV29-1
CASSIPGIQYF TGTGCCAGTAGTATCCCCGGCATTCAGTACTTC TRBJ2-4 - - TRBV19
CASKKNRGLEETQYF TGTGCCAGCAAGAAGAACAGGGGGCTGGAAGAGACCCAGTACTTC TRBJ2-5 TRBD1 - TRBV2
CATSKDRASYEQYF TGTGCCACCAGCAAGGACAGGGCCTCCTACGAGCAGTACTTC TRBJ2-7 TRBD1 - TRBV15
CASSPMGGNEKLFF TGTGCCAGCAGCCCGATGGGGGGAAATGAAAAACTGTTTTTT TRBJ1-4 - - TRBV5-6
CSVEDSSGRFYNEQFF TGCAGCGTTGAAGACTCTAGCGGGAGATTCTACAATGAGCAGTTCTTC TRBJ2-1 TRBD2 once TRBV29-1
CASSQSQENTEAFF TGTGCCAGCAGCCAATCACAGGAGAACACTGAAGCTTTCTTT TRBJ1-1 - once TRBV5-5
CASRRGGEEKLFF TGTGCCAGCCGACGGGGAGGAGAGGAAAAACTGTTTTTT TRBJ1-4 - few TRBV25-1
CASSLAGSGAKLFF TGTGCCAGCAGCTTAGCAGGTTCAGGGGCAAAACTGTTTTTT TRBJ1-4 - - TRBV7-9
CASSLAGGRSVHEQFF TGCGCCAGCAGCTTGGCCGGCGGGAGAAGTGTACATGAGCAGTTCTTC TRBJ2-1 TRBD2 - TRBV5-1
CASSRQGTNEKLFF TGTGCCAGCAGTAGACAGGGTACGAATGAAAAACTGTTTTTT TRBJ1-4 TRBD1 - TRBV28
CASRLGTWRNTEAFF TGTGCCAGCAGGCTTGGCACGTGGAGGAACACTGAAGCTTTCTTT TRBJ1-1 - once TRBV28
CASSLGMGRTEAFF TGTGCCAGCAGTTTAGGTATGGGGCGCACTGAAGCTTTCTTT TRBJ1-1 - - TRBV27
CSASQGAKETQYF TGCAGTGCTAGTCAGGGGGCGAAGGAGACCCAGTACTTC TRBJ2-5 TRBD1 - TRBV20-1
CASSPTRLDNYGYTF TGTGCCAGCTCACCGACGCGCTTAGACAACTATGGCTACACCTTC TRBJ1-2 - - TRBV18
CASSPTRNNEQFF TGTGCCAGCTCACCAACCAGAAACAATGAGCAGTTCTTC TRBJ2-1 - - TRBV18
CASSEPYYVWANNYGYTF TGCGCCAGCAGTGAGCCCTACTATGTGTGGGCCAATAACTATGGCTACACCTTC TRBJ1-2 - few TRBV10-1
CTSSQPNLNTGELFF TGCACCAGCAGCCAACCTAATTTGAACACCGGGGAGCTGTTTTTT TRBJ2-2 - - TRBV1
CASSARLAGVNTGELFF TGTGCCAGCAGCGCCAGACTAGCGGGAGTAAACACCGGGGAGCTGTTTTTT TRBJ2-2 TRBD2 - TRBV9
CASSISGGAVDTQYF TGTGCCAGCAGTATAAGCGGGGGGGCCGTAGATACGCAGTATTTT TRBJ2-3 TRBD2 - TRBV9
CASSAYSGANVLTF TGTGCCAGCAGCGCTTACTCTGGGGCCAACGTCCTGACTTTC TRBJ2-6 - - TRBV7-6
CASSLLGANTEAFF TGTGCCAGCAGTTTACTGGGTGCGAACACTGAAGCTTTCTTT TRBJ1-1 - - TRBV27
CASSRSGTGELFF TGTGCCAGCAGCCGGTCAGGGACCGGGGAGCTGTTTTTT TRBJ2-2 - - TRBV4-2
CASSESGLETQYF TGTGCCAGCAGTGAATCAGGGTTGGAGACCCAGTACTTC TRBJ2-5 - - TRBV25-1
CASSLGLADSTDTQYF TGTGCCAGCAGCTTGGGACTAGCGGATAGCACAGATACGCAGTATTTT TRBJ2-3 TRBD2 - TRBV7-9
CASRQHGTSNQPQHF TGTGCAAGTCGCCAGCACGGGACTAGCAATCAGCCCCAGCATTTT TRBJ1-5 - - TRBV12-2
CASSSPYEQYF TGTGCCAGCAGCTCGCCCTACGAGCAGTACTTC TRBJ2-7 - - TRBV7-9
CASSFDTDRGYTF TGTGCCAGCAGTTTTGACACCGACAGAGGCTACACCTTC TRBJ1-2 - few TRBV28
CASSVSRTSGNQDTQYF TGTGCCAGCAGCGTCTCCAGGACTAGCGGCAACCAAGATACGCAGTATTTT TRBJ2-3 TRBD2 - TRBV9
CASSRGLADSSYNEQFF TGTGCCAGCAGCCGCGGACTAGCGGACAGCTCCTACAATGAGCAGTTCTTC TRBJ2-1 TRBD2 - TRBV27
CASKGATGPSYEQYF TGTGCCAGCAAAGGAGCCACAGGGCCTTCCTACGAGCAGTACTTC TRBJ2-7 - - TRBV2
CASSFPGGSYEQYF TGTGCCAGCAGTTTCCCAGGGGGGTCCTACGAGCAGTACTTC TRBJ2-7 - - TRBV25-1
CASSLTDRAEKLFF TGTGCCAGCAGCTTGACGGACAGGGCTGAAAAACTGTTTTTT TRBJ1-4 TRBD1 - TRBV11-1
CASSPGTTTYNEQFF TGCGCCAGCAGCCCCGGGACTACTACCTACAATGAGCAGTTCTTC TRBJ2-1 TRBD2 - TRBV5-1
CASSLFALEGADTQYF TGTGCCAGCAGCTTGTTTGCCCTAGAGGGAGCAGATACGCAGTATTTT TRBJ2-3 - - TRBV5-4
CASSSETGKDGNQPQHF TGTGCCAGCAGCTCGGAAACGGGTAAGGATGGTAATCAGCCCCAGCATTTT TRBJ1-5 - - TRBV7-9
CASSPRTTYEQYF TGTGCCAGCTCACCGCGGACAACCTACGAGCAGTACTTC TRBJ2-7 - - TRBV18
CASSKAKLRDRAHEQYF TGTGCCAGCAGCAAAGCGAAACTCCGGGACAGGGCACACGAGCAGTACTTC TRBJ2-7 - - TRBV21-1
CASRPWGGTGELFF TGTGCCAGCAGACCATGGGGGGGCACCGGGGAGCTGTTTTTT TRBJ2-2 TRBD2 - TRBV6-5
CASSLVDRKQYF TGTGCCAGCAGCTTAGTAGACAGAAAGCAGTATTTT TRBJ2-3 - - TRBV7-9
CASSITTDMSF TGTGCCAGCAGCATAACGACGGACATGAGCTTC TRBJ2-7 - - TRBV7-9
CASRNYGGEQYF TGTGCCAGCAGAAATTATGGGGGCGAGCAGTACTTC TRBJ2-7 - - TRBV27
CASSFVPGLGGYNEQFF TGTGCCAGCAGCTTCGTCCCCGGACTAGGGGGATACAATGAGCAGTTCTTC TRBJ2-1 - - TRBV7-9